This TCR beta chain was found in a study of blood T cell repertoires in COVID-19. Study details: Sample material is recorded as cDNA or gDNA derived from T cells, B-cell-depleted T cells, or PBMCs.

Assay used: immunoSEQ multiplex PCR; TCRdb lists only in-frame clones, some missing. The sample lists about 340,000 clones, about 90% occurring once. There are 15 residues in the CDR3. Germline CDR1 reads MNHEY; CDR2 reads SMNVEV (reference sequence). The V gene lost 2 bases and the J gene lost 0 bases, with 10 bases spanning the gap. This receptor was identified in a woman in her late teens or twenties who had recovered from COVID-19. The chain links TRBV27 to TRBJ1-2; D is undetermined. The sequenced material came from peripheral blood. CDR3 in amino acids: CASSLGRMSNYGYTF. In DNA, the CDR3 is TGTGCCAGCAGTTTAGGGAGGATGTCTAACTATGGCTACACCTTC.